Sequencing of this T cell receptor beta chain was carried out in a study of Graves' ophthalmopathy and Graves' hyperthyroidism. As the template, RNA transcripts were used to amplify TCR beta CDR3 regions. Following a first-round RT-PCR that used HTBI primers, a second-round multiplex PCR was carried out. TCRdb re-called the multiplex PCR reads with MiXCR, one entry per CDR3 protein. The repertoire holds roughly 410,000 distinct CDR3 sequences, with 15% as singletons. This clonotype was seen many times. V lost 4 bases, J lost 6 bases, and 1 base stayed unmatched. The CDR3 length is 11 residues. CDR1 SGHRS and CDR2 YFSETQ come from the germline V gene.

The specimen was peripheral blood. The sequence was obtained from a woman aged 18 to 35 with stable Graves' hyperthyroidism. The chain joins TRBV5-1 to TRBJ2-7, with 7 bases aligning to TRBD1. This chain's CDR3 is CASSRGPEQYF. The CDR3 coding sequence is TGCGCCAGCAGCAGGGGGCCCGAGCAGTACTTC.